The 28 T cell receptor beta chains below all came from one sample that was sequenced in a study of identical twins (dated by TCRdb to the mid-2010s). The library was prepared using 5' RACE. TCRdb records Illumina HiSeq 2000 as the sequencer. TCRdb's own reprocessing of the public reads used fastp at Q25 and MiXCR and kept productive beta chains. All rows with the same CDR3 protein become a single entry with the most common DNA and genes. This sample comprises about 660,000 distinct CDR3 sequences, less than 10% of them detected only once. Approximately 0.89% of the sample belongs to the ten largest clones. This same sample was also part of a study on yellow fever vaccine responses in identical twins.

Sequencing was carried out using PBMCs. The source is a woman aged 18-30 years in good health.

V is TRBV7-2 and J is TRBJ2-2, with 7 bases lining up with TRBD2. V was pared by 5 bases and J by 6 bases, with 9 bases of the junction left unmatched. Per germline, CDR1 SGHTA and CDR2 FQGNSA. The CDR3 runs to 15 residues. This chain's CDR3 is CASSRERLASGELFF. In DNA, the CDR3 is TGTGCCAGCAGCCGAGAGAGACTAGCTTCCGGGGAGCTGTTTTTT.

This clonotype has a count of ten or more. CDR3 bases: TGTGCCAGCAGTTTACTTCCAGGGTTGGAGACCCAGTACTTC. It translates to CASSLLPGLETQYF. V and J are TRBV12-3 or TRBV12-4 and TRBJ2-5; D might be TRBD1 (5 bases). The CDR3 runs to 14 residues. V lost 2 bases, J lost 5 bases, and 12 bases lay in between.

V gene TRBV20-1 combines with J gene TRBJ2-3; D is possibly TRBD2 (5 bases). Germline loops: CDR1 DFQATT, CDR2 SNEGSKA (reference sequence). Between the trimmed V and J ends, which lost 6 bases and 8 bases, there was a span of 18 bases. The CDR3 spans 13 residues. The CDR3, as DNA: TGCAGTGCGGTCAAATCGGGGTCTCGTACGCAGTATTTT. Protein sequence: CSAVKSGSRTQYF.

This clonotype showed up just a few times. The CDR3 DNA sequence: TGCGCCAGCAGCTTGGCGTCATCCCCTCAAGAGACCCAGTACTTC. Residues: CASSLASSPQETQYF. The rearrangement uses TRBV5-1 and TRBJ2-5; the D is unclear. CDR3 length: 15 amino acids. Germline CDR1 and CDR2: SGHRS and YFSETQ. V was clipped by 0 bases and J by 2 bases, with 11 bases between them.

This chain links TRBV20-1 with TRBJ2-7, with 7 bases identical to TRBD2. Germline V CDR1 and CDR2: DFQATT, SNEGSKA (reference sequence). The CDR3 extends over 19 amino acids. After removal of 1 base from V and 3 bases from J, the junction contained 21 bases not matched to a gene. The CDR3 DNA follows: TGCAGTGCTAGAGCCATGTGGTCGGGACTACCGCCTGATCGCTACGAGCAGTACTTC. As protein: CSARAMWSGLPPDRYEQYF.

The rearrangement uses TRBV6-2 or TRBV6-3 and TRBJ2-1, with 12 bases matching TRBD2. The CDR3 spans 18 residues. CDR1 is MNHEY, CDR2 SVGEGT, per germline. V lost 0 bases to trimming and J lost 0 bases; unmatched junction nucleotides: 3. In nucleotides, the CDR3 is TGTGCCAGCAGTTACTCTACTAGCGGGAGGAGCTCCTACAATGAGCAGTTCTTC. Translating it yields CASSYSTSGRSSYNEQFF.

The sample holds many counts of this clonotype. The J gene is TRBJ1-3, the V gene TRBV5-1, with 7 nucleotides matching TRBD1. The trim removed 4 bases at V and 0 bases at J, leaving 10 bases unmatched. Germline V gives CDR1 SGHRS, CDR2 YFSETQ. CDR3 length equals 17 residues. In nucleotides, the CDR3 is TGCGCCAGCAGCCCCGACCTGGGACAGCTCTCTGGAAACACCATATATTTT. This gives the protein CASSPDLGQLSGNTIYF.

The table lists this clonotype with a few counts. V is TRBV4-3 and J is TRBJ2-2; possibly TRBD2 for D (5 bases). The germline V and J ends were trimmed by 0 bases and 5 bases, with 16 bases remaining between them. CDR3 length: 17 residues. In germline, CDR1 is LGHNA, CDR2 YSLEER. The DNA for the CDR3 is TGCGCCAGCAGCCAAGACCCCATTTCGGGAAGGACCGGGGAGCTGTTTTTT. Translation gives CASSQDPISGRTGELFF.

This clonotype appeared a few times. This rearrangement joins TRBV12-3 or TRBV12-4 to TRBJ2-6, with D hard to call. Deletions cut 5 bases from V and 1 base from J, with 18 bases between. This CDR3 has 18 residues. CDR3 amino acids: CASSLLGEPLSGANVLTF. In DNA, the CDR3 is TGTGCCAGCAGTCTGCTAGGAGAGCCCCTTTCTGGGGCCAACGTCCTGACTTTC.

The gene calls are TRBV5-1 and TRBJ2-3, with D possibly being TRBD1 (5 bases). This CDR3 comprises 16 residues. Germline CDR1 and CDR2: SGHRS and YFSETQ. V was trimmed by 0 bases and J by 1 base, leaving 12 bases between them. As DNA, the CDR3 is TGCGCCAGCAGCTTGGAAGGATCCAGGGGCACAGATACGCAGTATTTT. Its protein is CASSLEGSRGTDTQYF.

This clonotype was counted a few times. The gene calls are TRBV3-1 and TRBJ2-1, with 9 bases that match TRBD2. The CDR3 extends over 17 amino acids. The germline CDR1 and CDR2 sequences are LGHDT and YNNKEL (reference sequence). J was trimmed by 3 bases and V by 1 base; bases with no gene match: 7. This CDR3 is CASSQAASGKIYNEQFF. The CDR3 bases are TGTGCCAGCAGCCAAGCAGCTAGCGGGAAAATCTACAATGAGCAGTTCTTC.

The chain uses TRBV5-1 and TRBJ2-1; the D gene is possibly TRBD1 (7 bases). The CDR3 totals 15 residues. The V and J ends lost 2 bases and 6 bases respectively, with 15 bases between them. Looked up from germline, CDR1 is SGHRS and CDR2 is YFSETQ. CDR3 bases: TGCGCCAGCAGCTTACAGGGGACCGGGGGCAATGAGCAGTTCTTC. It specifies CASSLQGTGGNEQFF. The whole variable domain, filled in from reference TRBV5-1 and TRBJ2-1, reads KAGVTQTPRYLIKTRGQQVTLSCSPISGHRSVSWYQQTPGQGLQFLFEYFSETQRNKGNFPGRFSGRQFSNSRSEMNVSTLELGDSALYLCASSLQGTGGNEQFFGPGTRLTVL.

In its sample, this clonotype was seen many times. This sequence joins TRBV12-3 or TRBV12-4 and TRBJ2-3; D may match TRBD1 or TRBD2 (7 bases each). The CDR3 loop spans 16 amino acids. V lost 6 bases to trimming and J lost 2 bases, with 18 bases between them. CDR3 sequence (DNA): TGTGCCAGCAGCGTGGGGGAGGGGGCGCTCACAGATACGCAGTATTTT. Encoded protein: CASSVGEGALTDTQYF.

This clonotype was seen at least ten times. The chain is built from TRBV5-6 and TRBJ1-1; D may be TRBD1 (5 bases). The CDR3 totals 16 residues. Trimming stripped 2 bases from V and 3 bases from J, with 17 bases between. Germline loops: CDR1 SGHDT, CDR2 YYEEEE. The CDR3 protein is CASSFQDQGRYTEAFF. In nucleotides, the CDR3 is TGTGCCAGCAGCTTCCAAGATCAGGGTCGGTACACTGAAGCTTTCTTT. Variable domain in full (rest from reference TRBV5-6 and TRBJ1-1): DAGVTQSPTHLIKTRGQQVTLRCSPKSGHDTVSWYQQALGQGPQFIFQYYEEEERQRGNFPDRFSGHQFPNYSSELNVNALLLGDSALYLCASSFQDQGRYTEAFFGQGTRLTVV.

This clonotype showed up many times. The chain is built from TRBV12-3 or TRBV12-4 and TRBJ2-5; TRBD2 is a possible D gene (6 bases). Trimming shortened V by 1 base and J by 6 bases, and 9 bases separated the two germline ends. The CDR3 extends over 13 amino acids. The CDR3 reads CASSLGRGKTQYF. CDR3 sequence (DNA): TGTGCCAGCAGTTTAGGGAGGGGAAAGACCCAGTACTTC.

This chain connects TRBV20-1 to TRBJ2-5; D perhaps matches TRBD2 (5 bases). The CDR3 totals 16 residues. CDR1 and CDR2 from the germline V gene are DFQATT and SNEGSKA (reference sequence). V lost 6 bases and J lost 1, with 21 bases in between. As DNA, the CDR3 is TGCAGTGCAAGGGTGCCCCTGGGAGCCGTCCAAGAGACCCAGTACTTC. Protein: CSARVPLGAVQETQYF.

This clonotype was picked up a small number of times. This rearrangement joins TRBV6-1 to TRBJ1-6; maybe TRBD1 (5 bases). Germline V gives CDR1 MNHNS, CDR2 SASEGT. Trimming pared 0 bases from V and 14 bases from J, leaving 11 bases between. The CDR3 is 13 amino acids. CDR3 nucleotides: TGTGCCAGCAGTGAAGCGCAGGGAGTTGCCCTCCACTTT. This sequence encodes CASSEAQGVALHF.

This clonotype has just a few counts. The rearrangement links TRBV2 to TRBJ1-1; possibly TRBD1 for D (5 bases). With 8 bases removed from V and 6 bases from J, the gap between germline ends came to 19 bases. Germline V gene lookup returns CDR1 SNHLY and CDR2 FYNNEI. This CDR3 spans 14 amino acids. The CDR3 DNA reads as TGTGCCAGCGGGGCGACGGGGTCGGTCGCTGAAGCTTTCTTT. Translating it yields CASGATGSVAEAFF.

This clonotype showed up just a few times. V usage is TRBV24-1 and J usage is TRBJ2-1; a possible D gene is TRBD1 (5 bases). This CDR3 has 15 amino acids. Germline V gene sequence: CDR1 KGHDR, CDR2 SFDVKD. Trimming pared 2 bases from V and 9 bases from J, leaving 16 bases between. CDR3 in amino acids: CATSDSRNLGLEQFF. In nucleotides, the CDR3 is TGTGCCACCAGTGATTCCCGAAACCTGGGGCTTGAGCAGTTCTTC.

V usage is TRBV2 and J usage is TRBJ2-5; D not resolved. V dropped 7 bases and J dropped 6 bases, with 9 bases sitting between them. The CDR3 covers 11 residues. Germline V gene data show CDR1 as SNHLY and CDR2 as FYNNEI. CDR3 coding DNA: TGTGCCAGCAATCCAGCTCAGACCCAGTACTTC. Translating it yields CASNPAQTQYF.

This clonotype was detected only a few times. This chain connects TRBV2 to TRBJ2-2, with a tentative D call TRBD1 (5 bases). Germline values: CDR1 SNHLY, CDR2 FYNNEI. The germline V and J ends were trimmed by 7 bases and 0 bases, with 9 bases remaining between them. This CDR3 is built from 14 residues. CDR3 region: CASTKGTNTGELFF. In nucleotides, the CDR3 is TGTGCCAGCACAAAGGGGACGAACACCGGGGAGCTGTTTTTT.

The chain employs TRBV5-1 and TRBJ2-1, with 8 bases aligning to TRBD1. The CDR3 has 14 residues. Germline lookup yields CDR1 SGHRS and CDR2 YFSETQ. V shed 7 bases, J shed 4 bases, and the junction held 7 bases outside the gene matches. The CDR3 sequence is CASGPGGTYNEQFF. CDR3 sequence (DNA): TGCGCCAGCGGCCCAGGGGGCACTTACAATGAGCAGTTCTTC.

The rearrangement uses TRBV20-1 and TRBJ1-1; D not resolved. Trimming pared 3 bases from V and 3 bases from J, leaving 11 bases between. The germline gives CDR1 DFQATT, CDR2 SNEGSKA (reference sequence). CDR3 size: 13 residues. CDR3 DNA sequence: TGCAGTGCTAGGTTTCCCTCTTACACTGAAGCTTTCTTT. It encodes CSARFPSYTEAFF.

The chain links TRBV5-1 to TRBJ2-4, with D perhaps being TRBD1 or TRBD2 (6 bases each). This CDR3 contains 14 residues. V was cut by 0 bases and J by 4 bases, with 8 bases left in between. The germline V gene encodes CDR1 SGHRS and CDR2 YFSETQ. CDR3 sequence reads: CASSLEGGKNIQYF. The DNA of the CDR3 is TGCGCCAGCAGCTTGGAAGGGGGGAAAAACATTCAGTACTTC.

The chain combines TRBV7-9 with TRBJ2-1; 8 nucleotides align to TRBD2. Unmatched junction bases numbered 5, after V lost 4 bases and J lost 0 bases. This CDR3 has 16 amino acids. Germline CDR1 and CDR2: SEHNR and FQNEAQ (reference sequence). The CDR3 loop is CASSSRRGASYNEQFF. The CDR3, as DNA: TGTGCCAGCAGCTCCCGGCGGGGGGCCTCCTACAATGAGCAGTTCTTC.

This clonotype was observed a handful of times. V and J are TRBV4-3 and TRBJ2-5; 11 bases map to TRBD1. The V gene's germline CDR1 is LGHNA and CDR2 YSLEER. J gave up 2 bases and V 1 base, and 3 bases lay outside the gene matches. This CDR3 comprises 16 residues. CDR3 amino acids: CASSQGTGGKQETQYF. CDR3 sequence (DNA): TGCGCCAGCAGCCAAGGGACAGGGGGCAAACAAGAGACCCAGTACTTC.

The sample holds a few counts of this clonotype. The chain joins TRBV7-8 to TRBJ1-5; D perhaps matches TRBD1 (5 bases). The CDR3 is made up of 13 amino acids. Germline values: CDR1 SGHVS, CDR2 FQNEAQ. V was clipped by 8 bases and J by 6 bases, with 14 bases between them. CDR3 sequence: CASSPGAGQPQHF. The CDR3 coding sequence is TGTGCCAGCTCCCCCGGGGCGGGTCAGCCCCAGCATTTT.

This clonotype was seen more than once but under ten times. The CDR3 coding sequence is TGTGCCAGCAGCTTCCCGGGGGTCATCGGCACAGATACGCAGTATTTT. The encoded protein is CASSFPGVIGTDTQYF. V and J are TRBV7-9 and TRBJ2-3, with a weak D call TRBD2 (6 bases). V dropped 3 bases and J dropped 1 base, with 14 bases sitting between them. The CDR3 runs to 16 residues. Germline V lookup: CDR1 SEHNR, CDR2 FQNEAQ (reference sequence).